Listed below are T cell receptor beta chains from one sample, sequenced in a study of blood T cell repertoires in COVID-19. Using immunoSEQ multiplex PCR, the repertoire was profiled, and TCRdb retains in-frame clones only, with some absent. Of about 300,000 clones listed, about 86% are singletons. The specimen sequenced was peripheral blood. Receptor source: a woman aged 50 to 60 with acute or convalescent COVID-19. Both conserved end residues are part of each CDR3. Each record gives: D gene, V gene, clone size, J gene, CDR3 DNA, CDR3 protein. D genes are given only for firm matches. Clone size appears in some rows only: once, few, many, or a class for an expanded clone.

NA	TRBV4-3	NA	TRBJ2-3	TGCGCCAGCAGCCAAGATGGCAGATACACAGATACGCAGTATTTT	CASSQDGRYTDTQYF
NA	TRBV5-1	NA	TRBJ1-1	TGCGCCAGCAGCCGGGGGGGCACTGAAGCTTTCTTT	CASSRGGTEAFF
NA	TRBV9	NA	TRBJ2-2	TGTGCCAGCAGCGTAGGAGGGTCCGGGGAGCTGTTTTTT	CASSVGGSGELFF
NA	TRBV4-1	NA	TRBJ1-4	TGCGCCAGCAGCCAAGATGGCCAGGGAGGGGAAAAACTGTTTTTT	CASSQDGQGGEKLFF
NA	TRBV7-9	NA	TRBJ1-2	TGTGCCAGCAGCGAGACAGGCAACTATGGCTACACCTTC	CASSETGNYGYTF
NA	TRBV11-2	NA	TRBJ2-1	TGTGCCACTTTGGGAGCTACTTACAATGAGCAGTTCTTC	CATLGATYNEQFF
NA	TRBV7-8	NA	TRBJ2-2	TGTGCCAGCAGCTTACCTACAGGGCGAACCGGGGAGCTGTTTTTT	CASSLPTGRTGELFF
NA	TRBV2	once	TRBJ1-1	TGTGCCAGCAGGGGGGGTACGAACACTGAAGCTTTCTTT	CASRGGTNTEAFF
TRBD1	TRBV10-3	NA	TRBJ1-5	TGTGCCATCAGTGATCGACAGGGGGATGGTCAGCCCCAGCATTTT	CAISDRQGDGQPQHF
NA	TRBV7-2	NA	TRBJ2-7	TGTGCCAGCAGCTCACTGATGCGGCTTGAGCAGTACTTC	CASSSLMRLEQYF
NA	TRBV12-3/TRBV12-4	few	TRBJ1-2	TGTGCCAGCAGGACCGACAGAGTCTATGGCTACACCTTC	CASRTDRVYGYTF
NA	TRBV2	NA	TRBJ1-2	TGTGCCAGCGGGCAGGCCTACAGCTACACCTTC	CASGQAYSYTF
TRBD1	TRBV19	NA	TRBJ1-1	TGTGCCAGTAGGCCGGGACAGGGTGAAGGAGGGCAGAACACTGAAGCTTTCTTT	CASRPGQGEGGQNTEAFF
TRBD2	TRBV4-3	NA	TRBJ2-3	TGCGCCAGCAGCCAAGATTTAGCGGGAGGGCCAGATACGCAGTATTTT	CASSQDLAGGPDTQYF
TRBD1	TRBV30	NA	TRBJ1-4	TGTGCGGCGACAGGGAGATCTTGGGAAAAACTGTTTTTT	CAATGRSWEKLFF
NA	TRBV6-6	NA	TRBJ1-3	TGTGCCAGCAGGGAGAGAGTCTCCGGAAACACCATATATTTT	CASRERVSGNTIYF
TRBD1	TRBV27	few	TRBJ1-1	TGTGCCAGCAGTGATGCCGGGACAGCCGTGAACACTGAAGCTTTCTTT	CASSDAGTAVNTEAFF
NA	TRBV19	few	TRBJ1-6	TGTGCCACCCGGGACACCTATAATTCACCCCTCCACTTT	CATRDTYNSPLHF
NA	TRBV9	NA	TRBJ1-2	TGTGCCAGCAGCGTAGACCCCGGTATCTATGGCTACACCTTC	CASSVDPGIYGYTF
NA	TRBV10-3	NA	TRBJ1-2	TGTGCCATCCGGAAGGCGGAAGGTACCGGCTACACCTTC	CAIRKAEGTGYTF
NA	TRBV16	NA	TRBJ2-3	TGTGCCAGCAGCCAATTCCGAGCCAGCACAGATACGCAGTATTTT	CASSQFRASTDTQYF
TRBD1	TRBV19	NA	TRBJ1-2	TGTGCCAGTAGTAGAATTCCGGGACAGGGTGGCGGCTACACCTTC	CASSRIPGQGGGYTF
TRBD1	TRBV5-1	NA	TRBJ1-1	TGCGCCAGCAGCTCAGGGACAGGGGGCACTGAAGCTTTCTTT	CASSSGTGGTEAFF
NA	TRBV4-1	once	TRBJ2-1	TGCGCCAGCAGCCGCAGTGCCGACAATGAGCAGTTCTTC	CASSRSADNEQFF
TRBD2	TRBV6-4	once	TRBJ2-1	TGTGCCAGCAGTGAGACTAGCGGGGAGCTTAACAATGAGCAGTTCTTC	CASSETSGELNNEQFF
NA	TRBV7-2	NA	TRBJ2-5	TGTGCCAGCAGCTTAGGCCTAGCAGGAGTAGGGGAGACCCAGTACTTC	CASSLGLAGVGETQYF
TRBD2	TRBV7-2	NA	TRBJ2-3	TGTGCCAGCAGCTTAGATCAGCGGGAGTGGGATACGCAGTATTTT	CASSLDQREWDTQYF
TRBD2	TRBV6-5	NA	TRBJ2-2	TGTGCCAGCAGTTCACTAGCGGGGGGCCTAAGGGAGCTGTTTTTT	CASSSLAGGLRELFF
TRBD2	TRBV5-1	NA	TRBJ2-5	TGCGCCAGCAGCTTGAAAACGGGAGGAGTGGAGACCCAGTACTTC	CASSLKTGGVETQYF
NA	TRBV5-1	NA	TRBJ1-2	TGCGCCAGCAGCGGCGACGGGAACTATGGCTACACCTTC	CASSGDGNYGYTF
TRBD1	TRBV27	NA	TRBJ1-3	TGTGCCAGCAGTCTCAAGGGACAGGCCTCTGGAAACACCATATATTTT	CASSLKGQASGNTIYF
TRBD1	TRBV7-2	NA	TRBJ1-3	TGTGCCAGCAGCGCTGACAGGGGGCAAGGAAACACCATATATTTT	CASSADRGQGNTIYF
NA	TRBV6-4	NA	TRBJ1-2	TGTGCCAGCACGTTAAGCCTCGGGGATGGCTACACCTTC	CASTLSLGDGYTF
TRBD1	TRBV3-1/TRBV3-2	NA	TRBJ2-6	TGTGCCAGCAGCCATATGGGACAGGGGGCGTCTGGGGCCAACGTCCTGACTTTC	CASSHMGQGASGANVLTF
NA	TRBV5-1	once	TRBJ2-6	TGCGCCAGCAGCTTGGTAACAGGGCCATCCTCTGGGGCCAACGTCCTGACTTTC	CASSLVTGPSSGANVLTF
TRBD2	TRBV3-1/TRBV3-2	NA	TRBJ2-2	TGTGCCAGCCGACTTACTAGCGGGGGCACCGGGGAGCTGTTTTTT	CASRLTSGGTGELFF
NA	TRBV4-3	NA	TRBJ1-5	TGCGCCAGCAGCCAAAACAACGATCAGCCCCAGCATTTT	CASSQNNDQPQHF
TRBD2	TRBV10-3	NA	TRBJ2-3	TGTGCCACGCTGGGGGGGGACCGCACAGATACGCAGTATTTT	CATLGGDRTDTQYF
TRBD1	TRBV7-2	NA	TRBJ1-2	TGTGCCAGCAGGGGGACAGGGGACGGAGGCTACACCTTC	CASRGTGDGGYTF
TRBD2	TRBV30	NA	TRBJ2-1	TGTGCCTTGACTAGCGGGAGTGCCCCTCGTAGTGAGCAGTTCTTC	CALTSGSAPRSEQFF
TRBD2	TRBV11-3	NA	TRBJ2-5	TGTGCCAGCAGCTTAGGGGGGAGGGCCCAGTACTTC	CASSLGGRAQYF
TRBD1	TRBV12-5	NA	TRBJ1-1	TGTGCTAGTGGTCCGCAAGGACAGGGGACTGAAGCTTTCTTT	CASGPQGQGTEAFF
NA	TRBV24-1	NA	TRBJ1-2	TGTGCCACCAGTGGCAGGGCGACAGACTATGGCTACACCTTC	CATSGRATDYGYTF
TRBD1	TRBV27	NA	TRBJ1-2	TGTGCCACCCGGACAGGGGGTTCTGGCTACACCTTC	CATRTGGSGYTF
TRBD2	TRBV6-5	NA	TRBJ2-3	TGTGCCAGCAGTTTTGCGGGAGAATCGAATACGCAGTATTTT	CASSFAGESNTQYF
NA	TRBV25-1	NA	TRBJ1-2	TGTGCCAGCAGTGGGCAGACAGTGAGGTATGGCTACACCTTC	CASSGQTVRYGYTF
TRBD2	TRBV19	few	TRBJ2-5	TGTGCCAGTAGTATTGGGAGGGCGGAGACCCAGTACTTC	CASSIGRAETQYF
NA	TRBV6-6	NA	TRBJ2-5	TGTGCCAGCAGGCTCGACAGGTTTGAGACCCAGTACTTC	CASRLDRFETQYF
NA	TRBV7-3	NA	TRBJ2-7	TGTGCCAGCAGCTCAACCCCCGGGACACCGATGTCCTACGAGCAGTACTTC	CASSSTPGTPMSYEQYF
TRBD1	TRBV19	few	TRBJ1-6	TGTGCCAGTAGTATCTCTATGCGGACAGGGGGTAATTCACCCCTCCACTTT	CASSISMRTGGNSPLHF
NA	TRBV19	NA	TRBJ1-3	TGTGCCCTTCCTATGATTGACTCTGGAAACACCATATATTTT	CALPMIDSGNTIYF
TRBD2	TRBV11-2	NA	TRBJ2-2	TGTGCCAGCAGCCCCGGGCTAGCGGGAAGGATCGGGGAGCTGTTTTTT	CASSPGLAGRIGELFF
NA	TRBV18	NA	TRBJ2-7	TGTGCCAGCTCACCACCCTCTGGGAGAGAGGTGGAGCAGTACTTC	CASSPPSGREVEQYF
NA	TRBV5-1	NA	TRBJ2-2	TGCGCCAGCAGCGCGGAGCCAGTCCCCGCGAACACCGGGGAGCTGTTTTTT	CASSAEPVPANTGELFF